These T cell receptor beta chains were read from a single sample in a study of response to subunit inactivated influenza vaccine. TCRdb reanalysed the RT-PCR reads using MiXCR and keeps one entry per CDR3 protein. The repertoire holds hundreds of thousands of distinct CDR3 sequences, with 16% as singletons. The starting material was CD4+ T cells sorted from PBMCs, obtained less than 25 months after vaccination. All receptors derive from a man between 50 and 75 years old who received an inactivated influenza vaccine. Both conserved end residues are part of each CDR3. D genes are given only for firm matches. Only some rows state a clone size, as once, few, many or a class for expanded clones.

CDR3nt | CDR3aa | abundance | j_gene | v_gene | d_gene
TGTGCCATCTCCGGGACGGATCGTAACTATGGCTACACCTTC | CAISGTDRNYGYTF | - | TRBJ1-2 | TRBV10-3 | -
TGTGCCAGCAGGCAGGGGTGGGCTTCAGACACTGAAGCTTTCTTT | CASRQGWASDTEAFF | few | TRBJ1-1 | TRBV6-1 | -
TGTGCCAGCGGGACTAGCGGACCAAGTGTGGGGTACTTC | CASGTSGPSVGYF | - | TRBJ2-4 | TRBV6-2/TRBV6-3 | TRBD2
TGTGCCAGCAGCTTACCCAGGGATCGCACAGATACGCAGTATTTT | CASSLPRDRTDTQYF | - | TRBJ2-3 | TRBV5-5 | -
TGCAGCGCCCTACTGCCTAACTACGAGCAGTACTTC | CSALLPNYEQYF | few | TRBJ2-7 | TRBV29-1 | -
TGCGCCAGCAGGGCGGGGGGGCCTCAAGATACGCAGTATTTT | CASRAGGPQDTQYF | many | TRBJ2-3 | TRBV10-1 | TRBD2
TGTGCCAGCAGCGTCCGGACAGCCTCTAGCACAGATACGCAGTATTTT | CASSVRTASSTDTQYF | - | TRBJ2-3 | TRBV9 | -
TGTGCCAGCAGCCCAGGGGTAGCGGAAGTGAATACGCAGTATTTT | CASSPGVAEVNTQYF | few | TRBJ2-3 | TRBV7-2 | -
TGTGCCAGCAGGGAGGGATCTGCCTACGAGCAGTACTTC | CASREGSAYEQYF | few | TRBJ2-7 | TRBV28 | -
TGCAGCGTTACTCCGGACAGGGGGCGGACTGAAGCTTTCTTT | CSVTPDRGRTEAFF | few | TRBJ1-1 | TRBV29-1 | TRBD1
TGTGCCAGCAGCCCCCGGGACCGCGGTAATAATGGCTACACCTTC | CASSPRDRGNNGYTF | few | TRBJ1-2 | TRBV4-2 | -
TGCGCCAGCAGCTTGCGCCGGACGGGGAGCACAGATACGCAGTATTTT | CASSLRRTGSTDTQYF | few | TRBJ2-3 | TRBV5-1 | -
TGTGCCAGCAGCCAACTACCGGGACAGGGACAAACCGGGGAGCTGTTTTTT | CASSQLPGQGQTGELFF | - | TRBJ2-2 | TRBV3-1 | TRBD1
TGCAGTGCCACACCTAACAGGGGACGTTCACTGTTCTTC | CSATPNRGRSLFF | many | TRBJ2-1 | TRBV20-1 | TRBD1
TGTGCCAGCAGCAAAGGGGCAGCGGGAGGGAATGAGCAGTTCTTC | CASSKGAAGGNEQFF | few | TRBJ2-1 | TRBV7-8 | TRBD2
TGTGCCAGCAGCTTTGGGGAGGGGGGCGCTGAAGCTTTCTTT | CASSFGEGGAEAFF | - | TRBJ1-1 | TRBV7-8 | -
TGTGCCACCGGAAAAAACTATGGCTACACCTTC | CATGKNYGYTF | - | TRBJ1-2 | TRBV15 | -
TGTGCCAGCAGCATGCGGGGAGGGGAAGAGACCCAGTACTTC | CASSMRGGEETQYF | many | TRBJ2-5 | TRBV4-2 | TRBD2
TGTGCCAGCAGTCTAGGGGCTAGCGGTTACAATGAGCAGTTCTTC | CASSLGASGYNEQFF | many | TRBJ2-1 | TRBV9 | TRBD2
TGTGCCAGCAGTCCTAGCGACGGGGTCACGCAGTATTTT | CASSPSDGVTQYF | many | TRBJ2-3 | TRBV12-3/TRBV12-4 | -
TGTGCCAGCAGCTTAGCGCTCGGGACATATTATGGCTACGCCTTC | CASSLALGTYYGYAF | few | TRBJ1-2 | TRBV7-2 | -
TGTGCCGCGCTGGCGGGGGGGAAGAATGAGCAGTTCTTC | CAALAGGKNEQFF | few | TRBJ2-1 | TRBV30 | TRBD2
TGTGCCAGCAGTCCCTTTCGGGGGCTAAAGACCCAGTACTTC | CASSPFRGLKTQYF | few | TRBJ2-5 | TRBV6-2/TRBV6-3 | -
TGTGCCAGCAGCACTTCCACCGCCACTGAAGCTTTCTTT | CASSTSTATEAFF | few | TRBJ1-1 | TRBV7-2 | -
TGTGCCAGCAGGGGAGAGGGCCAACGCGGTGAGCAGTTCTTC | CASRGEGQRGEQFF | few | TRBJ2-1 | TRBV6-1 | -
TGCAGTGCTAGAGAAGAGGGACAGGGCGGGACTTTCTTT | CSAREEGQGGTFF | few | TRBJ1-1 | TRBV20-1 | TRBD1
TGTGCCATCAGTGTGGGGATTAACTATGGCTACACCTTC | CAISVGINYGYTF | few | TRBJ1-2 | TRBV10-3 | -
TGTGCCAGCAGCTTAGGGGTAGGCCTGAACACTGAAGCTTTCTTT | CASSLGVGLNTEAFF | few | TRBJ1-1 | TRBV7-2 | -
TGCGCCAGCAGCCAAGTGGGACTTTCCCTTCCACCCCTCCACTTT | CASSQVGLSLPPLHF | once | TRBJ1-6 | TRBV4-1 | -
TGTGCCAGCAGCCCGTTGACAATCCGGGGGCCTAGCACAGATACGCAGTATTTT | CASSPLTIRGPSTDTQYF | - | TRBJ2-3 | TRBV4-2 | -
TGTGCCAGCAGGACCGGGACAGGGGGCGGTTATAGTCATGGCTACACCTTC | CASRTGTGGGYSHGYTF | few | TRBJ1-2 | TRBV7-9 | TRBD1
TGTGCCAGCCGTGTGTGGCAGGGGGGGAAGTCCTATAATTCACCCCTCCACTTT | CASRVWQGGKSYNSPLHF | few | TRBJ1-6 | TRBV6-7 | TRBD1
TGCGCCAGCAGCGGAAACGGGCCTTTTGCGTCGATTCAGTACTTC | CASSGNGPFASIQYF | - | TRBJ2-4 | TRBV5-1 | -
TGCAGTGCTAGAGTTCGAGCCTACGAGCAGTACTTC | CSARVRAYEQYF | many | TRBJ2-7 | TRBV20-1 | -
TGCAGTGCTAGAGGCCGGGACTTCTCCTACGAGCAGTACTTC | CSARGRDFSYEQYF | - | TRBJ2-7 | TRBV20-1 | -
TGTGCCAGCAGCTTAGAGGGGGGCCATAGCAATCAGCCCCAGCATTTT | CASSLEGGHSNQPQHF | few | TRBJ1-5 | TRBV7-8 | -
TGTGCCAGCAGCTTATTTGCTTCACCCCTCCACTTT | CASSLFASPLHF | - | TRBJ1-6 | TRBV7-2 | -
TGTGCCAGCAGTGCCTCTGGGGCCGACACCATATATTTT | CASSASGADTIYF | - | TRBJ1-3 | TRBV2 | -
TGTGCCAGCAGCCTGACGTGGAGGGTGGACGAGCAGTACTTC | CASSLTWRVDEQYF | - | TRBJ2-7 | TRBV5-5 | -
TGTGCCAGCAGCCAAGATTTAACCGGGGCATCCTACGAGCAGTACTTC | CASSQDLTGASYEQYF | few | TRBJ2-7 | TRBV4-2 | -
TGTGCCACCAGTGAGGACAGGGGGCACTACAATGAGCAGTTCTTC | CATSEDRGHYNEQFF | few | TRBJ2-1 | TRBV24-1 | TRBD1
TGCAGTGCTAGAGATTTGGACAGCAATGAGCAGTTCTTC | CSARDLDSNEQFF | - | TRBJ2-1 | TRBV20-1 | -
TGCGCCAGCAGCTGGGGACAGGGTCGCTACGAGCAGTACTTC | CASSWGQGRYEQYF | - | TRBJ2-7 | TRBV5-1 | TRBD1
TGTGCCACCAGCGGTGCTAATTCACCCCTCCACTTT | CATSGANSPLHF | - | TRBJ1-6 | TRBV15 | -
TGTGCCAGCAGTGACTCTCCCCTGATTGAAGAGACCCAGTACTTC | CASSDSPLIEETQYF | - | TRBJ2-5 | TRBV6-5 | -
TGTGCCAGCAGCTTGGGGACAGGGAAAGAGACCCAGTACTTC | CASSLGTGKETQYF | many | TRBJ2-5 | TRBV5-1 | TRBD1
TGTGCCAGCAGTTTCCTACTACCGACAGGGCACACTGAAGCTTTCTTT | CASSFLLPTGHTEAFF | few | TRBJ1-1 | TRBV6-5 | TRBD1
TGCAGTGCTAGAGAATTCGGCTCCGGGTCGAGATACGAGCAGTACTTC | CSAREFGSGSRYEQYF | - | TRBJ2-7 | TRBV20-1 | -
TGCAGTGCTAGTGAGGCCAGGGCCTACAATGAGCAGTTCTTC | CSASEARAYNEQFF | few | TRBJ2-1 | TRBV20-1 | -
TGTGCCATCAGTGGGGAGGACAGGGGTTACGATGGCTACACCTTC | CAISGEDRGYDGYTF | - | TRBJ1-2 | TRBV10-3 | TRBD1